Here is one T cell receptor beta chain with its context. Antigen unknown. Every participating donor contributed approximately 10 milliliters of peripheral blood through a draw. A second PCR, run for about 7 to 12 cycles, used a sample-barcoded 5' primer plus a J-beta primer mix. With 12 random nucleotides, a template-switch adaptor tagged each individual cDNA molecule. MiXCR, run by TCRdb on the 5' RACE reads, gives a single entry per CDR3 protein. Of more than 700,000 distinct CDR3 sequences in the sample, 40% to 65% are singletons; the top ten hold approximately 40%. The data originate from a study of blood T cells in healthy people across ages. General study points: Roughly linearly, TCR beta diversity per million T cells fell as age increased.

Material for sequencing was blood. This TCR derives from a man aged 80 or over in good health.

The CDR3: CSVEGLAGANEQFF. CDR3 bases: TGCAGCGTTGAAGGCCTAGCGGGAGCCAATGAGCAGTTCTTC. V is TRBV29-1 and J is TRBJ2-1; 10 bases align to TRBD2. The trim removed 1 base at V and 6 bases at J, leaving 3 bases unmatched. This CDR3 contains 14 residues. Germline assignment: CDR1 SQVTM and CDR2 ANQGSEA.